The 10 T cell receptor beta chains listed next were all sequenced from one sample in a study of shared clonotypes between healthy human individuals. TCRdb keeps only in-frame clones here, not all; method: immunoSEQ multiplex PCR. The table lists about 600,000 clones, about 98% of them singletons, with 0.3% in the top ten. Terminally differentiated effector memory CD45RA+ cells were excluded from the naive CD8 cells, which were CD45RO-negative and positively selected for CCR7. The material sequenced was naive CD8+ T cells sorted from blood. The receptor set was obtained from a man aged 25 to 40 in good health.

The chain recombines TRBV10-3 with TRBJ1-1; D is ambiguous. Germline values: CDR1 ENHRY, CDR2 SYGVKD. CDR3 length equals 13 residues. The V gene lost 7 bases and the J gene lost 0 bases, with 9 bases spanning the gap. In nucleotides, the CDR3 is TGTGCCATCAAGGACGGGATGAACACTGAAGCTTTCTTT. Translation: CAIKDGMNTEAFF.

With respect to this clone: The identical CDR3 is also encoded by other nucleotide sequences in the sample. This sequence joins TRBV27 and TRBJ2-1; a possible D gene is TRBD1 (6 bases). V lost 5 bases and J 6 bases, leaving 8 bases between the germline ends. Germline V lookup: CDR1 MNHEY, CDR2 SMNVEV (reference sequence). The CDR3 covers 12 residues. The chain's CDR3 is CASSLRGNEQFF. Here the CDR3 DNA reads TGTGCCAGCAGTCTCAGGGGCAATGAGCAGTTCTTC.

V usage is TRBV5-5 and J usage is TRBJ1-1; D uncertain. Per the germline V gene, CDR1 is SGHKS and CDR2 is YYEKEE (reference sequence). V was cut by 4 bases and J by 4 bases, with 14 bases left in between. The CDR3 has 14 residues. The CDR3 DNA reads TGTGCCAGCAGCAAGGCTGGGGTAGGCACTGAAGCTTTCTTT. Encoded protein: CASSKAGVGTEAFF.

The J gene is TRBJ2-6, the V gene TRBV10-1; a possible D gene is TRBD2 (6 bases). Germline V gene sequence: CDR1 WNHNN, CDR2 SYGVQD (reference sequence). The CDR3 sequence is 17 residues long. With 9 bases removed from V and 0 bases from J, the gap between germline ends came to 18 bases. The CDR3 DNA follows: TGCGCCAGGCGAATGCGGGACGGGTTCTCTGGGGCCAACGTCCTGACTTTC. Translated: CARRMRDGFSGANVLTF.

This clone was detected once. The chain recombines TRBV27 with TRBJ2-7, with 7 positions matching TRBD1. This CDR3 has 14 amino acids. Per the germline V gene, CDR1 is MNHEY and CDR2 is SMNVEV (reference sequence). Germline trimming cut 8 bases from V and 3 bases from J; bases unmatched to any gene: 10. In DNA form, the CDR3 reads TGTGCCAGCGGAATGACCCGGGACAGCTACGAGCAGTACTTC. It codes for CASGMTRDSYEQYF.

On this clone: A much larger clonotype is one base distant, so this may be a read error. The rearrangement joins TRBV5-8 to TRBJ1-5; D uncertain. The CDR3 is made up of 12 amino acids. The V and J ends lost 2 bases and 6 bases respectively, with 6 bases between them. Per the germline V gene, CDR1 is SGHTS and CDR2 is YDEGEE. DNA of the CDR3: TGTGCCAGCAGCTTTGTGGTTCAGCCCCAGCATTTT. As protein: CASSFVVQPQHF.

The genes are TRBV29-1 and TRBJ1-2; D not resolved. Trimming stripped 0 bases from V and 5 bases from J, with 7 bases between. This CDR3 has 12 residues. In germline, CDR1 is SQVTM, CDR2 ANQGSEA. CDR3 bases: TGCAGCGTTGAAGATCGGGTTTATGGCTACACCTTC. Translating it yields CSVEDRVYGYTF.

This sequence joins TRBV28 and TRBJ1-1, with D unclear. Germline values: CDR1 MDHEN, CDR2 SYDVKM. The CDR3 is made up of 14 amino acids. V gave up 4 bases and J gave up 8 bases, with 17 bases separating them. Written as DNA, the CDR3 is TGTGCCAGCAGTTCTAATGACGGCCTCGGAGAAGCTTTCTTT. It encodes CASSSNDGLGEAFF.

As DNA, the CDR3 is TGCGCCAGCAGCTATACAACGGGACAGGGAGCGAACACTGAAGCTTTCTTT. This codes for CASSYTTGQGANTEAFF. The rearrangement links TRBV5-1 to TRBJ1-1, with TRBD1 matching over 9 bases. V was pared by 3 bases and J by 1 base, with 10 bases of the junction left unmatched. The CDR3 is made up of 17 amino acids. Germline V lookup: CDR1 SGHRS, CDR2 YFSETQ. Filled out from reference TRBV5-1 and TRBJ1-1, the complete variable domain reads KAGVTQTPRYLIKTRGQQVTLSCSPISGHRSVSWYQQTPGQGLQFLFEYFSETQRNKGNFPGRFSGRQFSNSRSEMNVSTLELGDSALYLCASSYTTGQGANTEAFFGQGTRLTVV.

The chain couples TRBV11-2 to TRBJ2-1; D remains unclear. V dropped 4 bases and J dropped 9 bases, with 10 bases sitting between them. This CDR3 spans 12 amino acids. Germline CDR1 SGHAT, CDR2 FQNNGV. In nucleotides, the CDR3 is TGTGCCAGCAGCTCCCTCCGACCTGAGCAGTTCTTC. This sequence encodes CASSSLRPEQFF.